This entry lists 16 T cell receptor beta chains sequenced from one sample in a study of molecular identifiers for immune sequencing clone quantification. TCRdb processed the PCR reads anew with MiXCR; each CDR3 protein has one entry. Of about 320,000 distinct CDR3 sequences in the sample, roughly 23% are singletons; the top ten hold about 0.7%. The material sequenced was naive CD8+ T cells from blood, with Jurkat cell RNA spiked in. Described subset: FACS-sorted CD8+CD4-CCR7+CD45RA+ naive T cells. The origin of the receptors is a human donor in good health. Some libraries in this study had Jurkat cell RNA spiked in.

In this sample, this clonotype turned up a few times. This chain connects TRBV19 to TRBJ1-5, with TRBD1 matching over 9 bases. This CDR3 spans 15 amino acids. Per germline, CDR1 LNHDA and CDR2 SQIVND (reference sequence). V was pared by 1 base and J by 4 bases, with 2 bases of the junction left unmatched. CDR3 sequence: CASSIGGQGNQPQHF. The CDR3, as DNA: TGTGCCAGTAGTATAGGGGGACAGGGAAATCAGCCCCAGCATTTT.

This clonotype was counted ten times or more. This rearrangement joins TRBV15 to TRBJ1-2, with D maybe TRBD1 (5 bases). Germline lookup yields CDR1 LNHNV and CDR2 YYDKDF (reference sequence). V was shortened by 5 bases and J by 6 bases, with 13 bases between the two germline ends. The CDR3 is made up of 13 amino acids. CDR3 coding DNA: TGTGCCACCAGCCCATGGCAGGGTCATGGCTACACCTTC. Protein: CATSPWQGHGYTF.

The chain is built from TRBV27 and TRBJ1-5, with no clear D. The CDR3 loop spans 14 amino acids. The V end was cut by 5 bases, the J end by 5 bases, with 13 bases between. Per germline, CDR1 MNHEY and CDR2 SMNVEV (reference sequence). The CDR3 DNA follows: TGTGCCAGCAGTGGGAGCGGGGTAGATCAGCCCCAGCATTTT. It specifies CASSGSGVDQPQHF.

This clonotype showed up many times. The chain couples TRBV7-9 to TRBJ2-3; D may be TRBD1 (5 bases). CDR3 length: 14 amino acids. Per the germline V gene, CDR1 is SEHNR and CDR2 is FQNEAQ (reference sequence). Trimming shortened V by 4 bases and J by 5 bases, and 13 bases separated the two germline ends. The CDR3 nucleotides read TGTGCCAGCAGCTCAACCAGGGTAGGAGATACGCAGTATTTT. Translation: CASSSTRVGDTQYF.

Ten or more counts support this clonotype. The V call is TRBV19, the J call TRBJ2-7; 7 bases are a match to TRBD1. Germline lookup yields CDR1 LNHDA and CDR2 SQIVND (reference sequence). CDR3 length equals 13 residues. V lost 5 bases, J lost 7 bases, and 8 bases stayed unmatched. In DNA form, the CDR3 reads TGTGCCAGTAGTGTTCTCGAGGACAGGGAGCAGTACTTC. Translating gives CASSVLEDREQYF.

This clonotype was seen repeatedly, ten times or more. This sequence joins TRBV14 and TRBJ2-5, with D unclear. Germline values: CDR1 SGHDN, CDR2 FVKESK. The length of the CDR3 is 15 residues. Deletions cut 4 bases from V and 1 base from J, with 13 bases between. CDR3 sequence: CASSRYTAIQETQYF. CDR3 DNA: TGTGCCAGCAGCCGCTACACAGCGATCCAAGAGACCCAGTACTTC.

The J gene is TRBJ2-7, the V gene TRBV7-9; D may match TRBD1 or TRBD2 (5 bases each). Trimming removed 6 bases from V and 6 bases from J, with 15 bases in between. Germline V gene data show CDR1 as SEHNR and CDR2 as FQNEAQ (reference sequence). This CDR3 has 13 amino acids. The CDR3 nucleotides are TGTGCCAGCAGAACCGGGGCAGGGAGCGAGCAGTACTTC. It yields the protein CASRTGAGSEQYF.

This clonotype was seen repeatedly, ten times or more. The chain employs TRBV28 and TRBJ2-4; no clear D gene. Per germline, CDR1 MDHEN and CDR2 SYDVKM. The CDR3 has 14 residues. V was clipped by 3 bases and J by 6 bases, with 12 bases between them. This chain's CDR3 is CASSFELGGNIQYF. The CDR3 nucleotides are TGTGCCAGCAGTTTCGAGTTGGGCGGAAACATTCAGTACTTC.

As to this clonotype: The junction does not match germline at one end; this may be a read error. This chain uses TRBV2 with TRBJ2-7; 13 bases fit TRBD2. CDR3 length: 17 residues. The germline CDR1 and CDR2 sequences are SNHLY and FYNNEI. As DNA, the CDR3 is TGTGCCAGCGGTCCGGGACTAGCGGGGTTCAGCTCCCACGAGCAGTACTTC. Translated, it gives CASGPGLAGFSSHEQYF.

This clonotype has ten or more counts. CDR3 residues: CASSPGGFTEQYF. The CDR3, as DNA: TGTGCCAGCAGCCCGGGGGGGTTCACCGAGCAGTACTTC. J is TRBJ2-7 and V is TRBV13, with TRBD2 matching over 8 bases. V dropped 5 bases and J dropped 6; count of bases not matched to a gene: 6. The germline CDR1 and CDR2 sequences are PRHDT and FYEKMQ (reference sequence). This CDR3 contains 13 residues.

This clonotype was detected a few times. This sequence joins TRBV4-1 and TRBJ2-1; TRBD2 aligns across 11 bases. Germline V gives CDR1 MGHRA, CDR2 YSYEKL. Trimming removed 0 bases from V and 0 bases from J; junction bases left unmatched: 7. The CDR3 has 19 residues. CDR3 loop: CASSQELAGDPLSYNEQFF. The CDR3 region has the DNA TGCGCCAGCAGCCAAGAACTAGCGGGAGACCCCCTCTCCTACAATGAGCAGTTCTTC.

This clonotype was observed a few times. This chain joins TRBV7-9 and TRBJ1-2; 8 positions agree with TRBD1. V lost 1 base to trimming and J lost 3 bases; unmatched junction nucleotides: 7. The CDR3 is 16 residues long. Germline values: CDR1 SEHNR, CDR2 FQNEAQ (reference sequence). This CDR3 reads CASSLEAGGIDYGYTF. Written as DNA, the CDR3 is TGTGCCAGCAGCTTAGAGGCAGGGGGCATTGACTATGGCTACACCTTC.

In this sample, this clonotype turned up many times. This rearrangement joins TRBV4-3 to TRBJ2-3; D may match TRBD1 or TRBD2 (5 bases each). Looked up from germline, CDR1 is LGHNA and CDR2 is YSLEER. V was cut by 0 bases and J by 8 bases, with 24 bases left in between. There are 18 residues in the CDR3. The CDR3 protein is CASSQEDFMGLRGGTQYF. DNA of the CDR3: TGCGCCAGCAGCCAAGAAGATTTTATGGGGCTTCGAGGAGGTACGCAGTATTTT.

This clonotype was seen ten or more times. The genes are TRBV19 and TRBJ1-5; possibly TRBD1 for D (5 bases). This CDR3 is 15 amino acids long. Germline loops: CDR1 LNHDA, CDR2 SQIVND (reference sequence). V was pared by 5 bases and J by 7 bases, with 18 bases between. CDR3 residues: CASSPGSRALQPQHF. In nucleotides, the CDR3 is TGTGCCAGTAGTCCGGGGAGCAGGGCTCTACAGCCCCAGCATTTT.

This clonotype has a handful of counts. Mismatch with germline at one junction end may stem from a read error. The chain carries TRBV12-3 or TRBV12-4 and TRBJ2-1; 8 bases fit TRBD1. The CDR3 length is 14 residues. The chain's CDR3 is CASSRTGIYNERFF. DNA for the CDR3: TGTGCCAGCAGCCGGACAGGGATCTACAATGAGCGGTTCTTC.

This clonotype was seen repeatedly, ten times or more. The genes are TRBV5-4 and TRBJ2-3; 9 bases fit TRBD1. The CDR3 runs 14 residues. Germline V CDR1 and CDR2: SGHNT, YYREEE (reference sequence). V dropped 7 bases and J dropped 2; count of bases not matched to a gene: 5. The CDR3 reads CASGDREFTDTQYF. The CDR3 DNA follows: TGTGCCAGCGGGGACAGGGAATTCACAGATACGCAGTATTTT.